This is a list of T cell receptor beta chains from one sample in a study of cytomegalovirus exposure and HLA in healthy donors. The repertoire was sequenced with immunoSEQ multiplex PCR; TCRdb's copy has only in-frame clones and lacks some. The data contain fewer than 150,000 clones, around 70% of them singletons. The sequenced material came from PBMCs. These receptors all come from a man younger than 40 in good health and CMV-seronegative. Each CDR3 is given with its conserved first and last residue. A D gene is named only where the DNA matches it firmly. A row's size may be missing; if present it is once, few, many or a size class.

clone_size: NA
j_call: TRBJ2-3
d_call: NA
v_call: TRBV5-5
cdr3_aa: CASSSNPLRTASTDTQYF
cdr3_nt: TGTGCCAGCAGCTCGAACCCGCTGAGGACAGCTTCCACAGATACGCAGTATTTT

clone_size: NA
j_call: TRBJ2-5
d_call: TRBD1
v_call: TRBV6-5
cdr3_aa: CAGAPQGVQETQYF
cdr3_nt: TGTGCCGGGGCACCACAGGGGGTCCAAGAGACCCAGTACTTC

clone_size: NA
j_call: TRBJ1-5
d_call: TRBD1
v_call: TRBV10-3
cdr3_aa: CATTQGDDQPQHF
cdr3_nt: TGTGCCACAACTCAGGGGGATGATCAGCCCCAGCATTTT

clone_size: NA
j_call: TRBJ1-5
d_call: NA
v_call: TRBV5-6
cdr3_aa: CASSFGSQPQHF
cdr3_nt: TGTGCCAGCAGCTTTGGGAGTCAGCCCCAGCATTTT

clone_size: NA
j_call: TRBJ2-1
d_call: NA
v_call: TRBV29-1
cdr3_aa: CSVEVGFF
cdr3_nt: TGCAGCGTTGAAGTCGGGTTCTTC

clone_size: NA
j_call: TRBJ2-7
d_call: TRBD2
v_call: TRBV30
cdr3_aa: CAWSGGGSSYEQYF
cdr3_nt: TGTGCCTGGAGTGGTGGCGGGAGCTCCTACGAGCAGTACTTC

clone_size: NA
j_call: TRBJ2-3
d_call: NA
v_call: TRBV7-2
cdr3_aa: CASSSVSRTDTQYF
cdr3_nt: TGTGCCAGCAGCTCTGTTTCTAGGACAGATACGCAGTATTTT

clone_size: NA
j_call: TRBJ2-1
d_call: TRBD2
v_call: TRBV30
cdr3_aa: CALTGLAGLEQFF
cdr3_nt: TGTGCCTTAACGGGACTAGCGGGGTTAGAGCAGTTCTTC

clone_size: NA
j_call: TRBJ2-5
d_call: TRBD1
v_call: TRBV6-1
cdr3_aa: CASSEGQGGETQYF
cdr3_nt: TGTGCCAGCAGTGAGGGACAGGGTGGCGAGACCCAGTACTTC

clone_size: NA
j_call: TRBJ1-4
d_call: NA
v_call: TRBV7-8
cdr3_aa: CASSKNRATNEKLFF
cdr3_nt: TGTGCCAGCAGCAAGAACAGGGCAACTAATGAAAAACTGTTTTTT

clone_size: NA
j_call: TRBJ1-5
d_call: TRBD1
v_call: TRBV6-5
cdr3_aa: CASSAQGADQPQHF
cdr3_nt: TGTGCCAGCAGTGCCCAGGGGGCCGATCAGCCCCAGCATTTT

clone_size: NA
j_call: TRBJ2-1
d_call: TRBD2
v_call: TRBV4-1
cdr3_aa: CASSRGLAGSNEQFF
cdr3_nt: TGCGCCAGCAGCAGGGGACTAGCGGGTTCCAATGAGCAGTTCTTC

clone_size: NA
j_call: TRBJ2-1
d_call: TRBD2
v_call: TRBV4-1
cdr3_aa: CASSRTSSGSLVEQFF
cdr3_nt: TGCGCCAGCAGCCGAACGTCTAGCGGGAGTCTGGTTGAGCAGTTCTTC

clone_size: NA
j_call: TRBJ2-1
d_call: TRBD2
v_call: TRBV5-1
cdr3_aa: CASSPGLAGANEQFF
cdr3_nt: TGCGCCAGCAGCCCGGGACTAGCGGGGGCCAATGAGCAGTTCTTC

clone_size: NA
j_call: TRBJ2-2
d_call: NA
v_call: TRBV13
cdr3_aa: CASSLVARTGELFF
cdr3_nt: TGTGCCAGCAGCTTAGTGGCTAGGACCGGGGAGCTGTTTTTT

clone_size: NA
j_call: TRBJ1-2
d_call: NA
v_call: TRBV29-1
cdr3_aa: CSVAGSSDYGYTF
cdr3_nt: TGCAGCGTTGCCGGGTCCTCAGACTATGGCTACACCTTC

clone_size: NA
j_call: TRBJ1-2
d_call: TRBD1
v_call: TRBV7-2
cdr3_aa: CASSSRGTGDYGYTF
cdr3_nt: TGTGCCAGCAGCAGCCGCGGGACAGGGGACTATGGCTACACCTTC

clone_size: NA
j_call: TRBJ2-1
d_call: TRBD2
v_call: TRBV13
cdr3_aa: CASSPRLAGGNEQFF
cdr3_nt: TGTGCCAGCAGCCCGCGACTAGCGGGGGGGAATGAGCAGTTCTTC

clone_size: NA
j_call: TRBJ2-5
d_call: TRBD2
v_call: TRBV2
cdr3_aa: CASKRLAGTYQETQYF
cdr3_nt: TGTGCCAGCAAAAGGCTAGCGGGGACGTACCAAGAGACCCAGTACTTC

clone_size: NA
j_call: TRBJ2-7
d_call: TRBD1
v_call: TRBV5-4
cdr3_aa: CASSPDRFSSYEQYF
cdr3_nt: TGTGCCAGCAGCCCGGACAGGTTCAGCTCCTACGAGCAGTACTTC

clone_size: NA
j_call: TRBJ2-4
d_call: TRBD1
v_call: TRBV6-6
cdr3_aa: CASSVDRGQNIQYF
cdr3_nt: TGTGCCAGCAGTGTCGACAGGGGGCAAAACATTCAGTACTTC

clone_size: NA
j_call: TRBJ1-1
d_call: TRBD1
v_call: TRBV6-6
cdr3_aa: CASGTTGAVTEAFF
cdr3_nt: TGTGCCAGCGGGACGACAGGGGCCGTCACTGAAGCTTTCTTT

clone_size: NA
j_call: TRBJ1-3
d_call: NA
v_call: TRBV6-5
cdr3_aa: CASSYRGRGNTIYF
cdr3_nt: TGTGCCAGCAGTTACCGGGGTAGGGGAAACACCATATATTTT

clone_size: NA
j_call: TRBJ2-3
d_call: TRBD2
v_call: TRBV5-1
cdr3_aa: CASSLFGSAGVGSDTQYF
cdr3_nt: TGCGCCAGCAGCTTGTTTGGATCGGCGGGAGTCGGGTCAGATACGCAGTATTTT

clone_size: NA
j_call: TRBJ1-2
d_call: NA
v_call: TRBV27
cdr3_aa: CASNPGGTGGYTF
cdr3_nt: TGTGCCAGCAATCCAGGAGGAACGGGTGGCTACACCTTC

clone_size: few
j_call: TRBJ1-5
d_call: TRBD1
v_call: TRBV18
cdr3_aa: CASSSGQERQPQHF
cdr3_nt: TGTGCCAGCTCCTCGGGACAGGAAAGGCAGCCCCAGCATTTT

clone_size: few
j_call: TRBJ1-1
d_call: NA
v_call: TRBV6-5
cdr3_aa: CASRGPEVTEAFF
cdr3_nt: TGTGCCAGCAGGGGCCCGGAGGTCACTGAAGCTTTCTTT

clone_size: NA
j_call: TRBJ1-1
d_call: NA
v_call: TRBV4-3
cdr3_aa: CASSQALGARNTEAFF
cdr3_nt: TGCGCCAGCAGCCAAGCACTGGGGGCGCGGAACACTGAAGCTTTCTTT

clone_size: NA
j_call: TRBJ1-1
d_call: TRBD1
v_call: TRBV9
cdr3_aa: CASSALTGGYTEAFF
cdr3_nt: TGTGCCAGCAGCGCCCTAACAGGGGGGTACACTGAAGCTTTCTTT

clone_size: NA
j_call: TRBJ2-5
d_call: NA
v_call: TRBV6-6
cdr3_aa: CASRTAGIQGGETQYF
cdr3_nt: TGTGCCAGCAGAACGGCGGGGATACAAGGAGGGGAGACCCAGTACTTC

clone_size: NA
j_call: TRBJ1-5
d_call: NA
v_call: TRBV6-1
cdr3_aa: CASSEERSNQPQHF
cdr3_nt: TGTGCCAGCAGTGAAGAGCGGAGCAATCAGCCCCAGCATTTT

clone_size: NA
j_call: TRBJ2-3
d_call: TRBD2
v_call: TRBV4-3
cdr3_aa: CASSQRGGLDTQYF
cdr3_nt: TGCGCCAGCAGCCAGCGGGGGGGCCTTGATACGCAGTATTTT

clone_size: NA
j_call: TRBJ2-1
d_call: TRBD2
v_call: TRBV5-4
cdr3_aa: CASIRGDNEQFF
cdr3_nt: TGTGCCAGCATCCGGGGGGACAATGAGCAGTTCTTC

clone_size: NA
j_call: TRBJ1-2
d_call: NA
v_call: TRBV7-9
cdr3_aa: CASSLASLTGGYTF
cdr3_nt: TGTGCCAGCAGCTTAGCGAGCCTAACGGGGGGCTACACCTTC

clone_size: few
j_call: TRBJ1-2
d_call: TRBD1
v_call: TRBV4-1
cdr3_aa: CASSQELGDRAYGYTF
cdr3_nt: TGCGCCAGCAGCCAAGAGTTAGGGGACAGGGCTTATGGCTACACCTTC

clone_size: NA
j_call: TRBJ1-1
d_call: NA
v_call: TRBV7-2
cdr3_aa: CASSRGGGNTEAFF
cdr3_nt: TGTGCCAGCAGTCGAGGGGGTGGGAACACTGAAGCTTTCTTT

clone_size: NA
j_call: TRBJ2-1
d_call: NA
v_call: TRBV19
cdr3_aa: CASSIGHTSYNEQFF
cdr3_nt: TGTGCCAGTAGTATTGGCCACACCTCCTACAATGAGCAGTTCTTC